The 15 T cell receptor beta chains listed next were all sequenced from one sample in a study of blood T cell repertoires in COVID-19. Assay used: immunoSEQ multiplex PCR; TCRdb lists only in-frame clones, some missing. The sample includes roughly 200,000 clones, approximately 85% of them seen just once. Material for sequencing was peripheral blood. The source of these receptors is a woman aged 55-69 years with acute or convalescent COVID-19.

Comments on this clone: Distinct nucleotide sequences in the sample also encode this CDR3. The chain is built from TRBV3-1 (or the pseudogene TRBV3-2) and TRBJ1-1; no reliable D call. The germline V gene has CDR1 LGHDT and CDR2 YNNKEL (reference sequence). V gave up 2 bases and J gave up 8 bases, with 6 bases separating them. This CDR3 has 11 residues. The CDR3 bases are TGTGCCAGCAGCCAAAGAGGAGAAGCTTTCTTT. This codes for CASSQRGEAFF.

This clone was observed a single time. The chain carries TRBV29-1 and TRBJ1-1; 8 bases agree with TRBD1. The CDR3 spans 14 residues. Trimming took 8 bases from V and 1 from J; bases not matched to a gene: 9. Germline lookup yields CDR1 SQVTM and CDR2 ANQGSEA. As DNA, the CDR3 is TGCAGCATGGGGACAGGTAAACCGAACACTGAAGCTTTCTTT. Its translation: CSMGTGKPNTEAFF.

This chain links TRBV30 with TRBJ1-6, with D maybe TRBD1 (5 bases). The CDR3 extends over 12 amino acids. From germline, CDR1 is GTSNPN and CDR2 SVGIG (reference sequence). Trimming cost V 6 bases and J 13 bases, with 16 bases left between them. The CDR3: CACEGRGGPLHF. CDR3 bases: TGTGCCTGTGAGGGGAGGGGTGGGCCCCTCCACTTT.

This chain joins TRBV28 and TRBJ1-5; 7 nucleotides align to TRBD1. Trimming took 8 bases from V and 5 from J; bases not matched to a gene: 6. The CDR3 extends over 13 amino acids. Germline lookup yields CDR1 MDHEN and CDR2 SYDVKM. CDR3 sequence reads: CASFRDSYQPQHF. Here the CDR3 DNA reads TGTGCCAGCTTCCGGGACAGCTATCAGCCCCAGCATTTT.

This chain uses TRBV25-1 with TRBJ2-1; maybe TRBD2 (6 bases). V gave up 2 bases and J gave up 6 bases, with 20 bases separating them. The CDR3 consists of 17 residues. Germline CDR1 is MGHDK and CDR2 is SYGVNS. CDR3 protein: CASSESRRAGMVNEQFF. The CDR3 bases are TGTGCCAGCAGTGAAAGTAGGAGGGCGGGAATGGTCAATGAGCAGTTCTTC.

J is TRBJ2-3 and V is TRBV11-3, with 9 positions matching TRBD2. V was pared by 1 base and J by 7 bases, with 6 bases of the junction left unmatched. This CDR3 spans 15 amino acids. Germline CDR1 reads SGHNT; CDR2 reads YENEEA. Here the CDR3 DNA reads TGTGCCAGCAGCTTAGGACTAGCGGTTGCACATACGCAGTATTTT. This sequence encodes CASSLGLAVAHTQYF.

The J gene is TRBJ1-2, the V gene TRBV6-6, with 7 nucleotides matching TRBD1. The CDR3 consists of 15 residues. Germline loops: CDR1 MNHNY, CDR2 SVGAGI (reference sequence). The V segment lost 2 bases and the J segment 4 bases; nucleotides outside the gene matches: 7. CDR3 nucleotide sequence: TGTGCCAGCAGTTACCTCCCGGGACAGTTCTATGGCTACACCTTC. It yields the protein CASSYLPGQFYGYTF.

The V and J genes are TRBV20-1 and TRBJ1-6, with TRBD1 identical over 8 bases. The V gene end was trimmed by 3 bases and the J gene end by 9 bases; junction bases not matched to a gene: 10. The CDR3 spans 15 residues. CDR1 DFQATT and CDR2 SNEGSKA come from the germline V gene (reference sequence). CDR3 region: CSASPGGKEGSPLHF. The DNA of the CDR3 is TGCAGTGCTAGTCCAGGGGGCAAGGAGGGTTCACCCCTCCACTTT.

The gene calls are TRBV5-1 and TRBJ1-2, with 7 bases lining up with TRBD1. Unmatched junction bases numbered 4, after V lost 4 bases and J lost 4 bases. Germline V gene sequence: CDR1 SGHRS, CDR2 YFSETQ. This CDR3 is built from 13 residues. This chain's CDR3 is CASSQGQIYGYTF. The CDR3 nucleotides are TGCGCCAGCAGCCAGGGACAGATCTATGGCTACACCTTC.

This CDR3 reads CASSLLGGENQPQHF. CDR3 in DNA: TGTGCCAGCTCACTTCTCGGTGGGGAGAATCAGCCCCAGCATTTT. The rearrangement links TRBV18 to TRBJ1-5, with D hard to call. The germline gives CDR1 KGHSH, CDR2 LQKENI. V shed 4 bases and J shed 4 bases, with 14 bases lying between them. CDR3 size: 15 residues.

This chain connects TRBV29-1 to TRBJ1-1, with 10 bases aligning to TRBD1. This CDR3 spans 14 amino acids. Germline assignment: CDR1 SQVTM and CDR2 ANQGSEA. With 8 bases clipped from V and 2 bases from J, the junction kept 8 bases outside the gene matches. CDR3 loop: CSSGGDRGNTEAFF. The CDR3 coding sequence is TGCAGCTCTGGGGGGGACAGGGGAAACACTGAAGCTTTCTTT.

The chain carries TRBV6-5 and TRBJ1-1; maybe TRBD1 (5 bases). Trimming shortened V by 2 bases and J by 4 bases, and 14 bases separated the two germline ends. CDR3 size: 15 residues. The germline CDR1 and CDR2 sequences are MNHEY and SVGAGI. CDR3 bases: TGTGCCAGCAGTTACACGCACAGGTTATCCACTGAAGCTTTCTTT. Encoded protein: CASSYTHRLSTEAFF.

This rearrangement joins TRBV13 to TRBJ2-3, with 7 bases aligning to TRBD2. CDR1 is PRHDT, CDR2 FYEKMQ, per germline (reference sequence). The V and J ends lost 4 bases and 3 bases, in that order; junction bases with no gene match: 4. The CDR3 length is 14 residues. This CDR3 is CASSSGAGTDTQYF. CDR3 DNA: TGTGCCAGCAGCTCCGGAGCGGGGACAGATACGCAGTATTTT.

The rearrangement links TRBV28 to TRBJ2-7; a possible D gene is TRBD1 (5 bases). Germline V CDR1 and CDR2: MDHEN, SYDVKM. This CDR3 has 13 residues. Trimming removed 6 bases at V and 4 bases at J, with 13 bases between. The CDR3 sequence is CASRLTGAYEQYF. In DNA, the CDR3 is TGTGCCAGCAGGCTGACTGGGGCATACGAGCAGTACTTC.

This clone has a single count. The chain has TRBV6-1 and TRBJ2-2, with a weak D call TRBD2 (7 bases). The germline V gene encodes CDR1 MNHNS and CDR2 SASEGT. This CDR3 contains 16 residues. V was pared by 1 base and J by 6 bases, with 15 bases between. CDR3 sequence: CASSEVGGAVSGELFF. In nucleotides, the CDR3 is TGTGCCAGCAGTGAAGTAGGGGGGGCGGTATCCGGGGAGCTGTTTTTT.